This T cell receptor (beta chain) is from a study of shared clonotypes between healthy human individuals. Clones were sequenced by immunoSEQ multiplex PCR, and TCRdb holds only the in-frame ones, with some missing. The repertoire holds more than 2 million clones, with just under 95% as singletons. Germline lookup yields CDR1 PRHDT and CDR2 FYEKMQ (reference sequence). This CDR3 region has 17 residues. With V trimmed by 1 base and J by 7 bases, 12 bases remained unmatched. This clone has only one observation. Naivety among CD8 cells was defined by CD45RO negativity and positive CCR7 selection, thereby excluding terminally differentiated effector memory CD45RA+ cells.

This sequence originates from a man younger than 35 in good health. Some clones in this sample may be carry-over from other donors' samples. What was sequenced was naive CD8+ T cells from PBMCs. This chain joins TRBV13 and TRBJ2-1, with 8 bases matching TRBD1. CDR3 region: CASSLDGTGRAHNEQFF. The CDR3 coding sequence is TGTGCCAGCAGCTTAGATGGGACAGGTCGGGCCCATAATGAGCAGTTCTTC.